The T cell receptor (beta chain) under discussion was sequenced for a study of blood T cell repertoires in COVID-19. For the study at large: Sites in the United States, Italy and Spain provided acute and convalescent COVID-19 samples. Sources were T cells, B-cell-depleted T cells, or PBMCs; the material itself was cDNA or gDNA.

Original processing methods: Amplified reference gene primers provided the basis for estimating nucleated cell counts. Data came from immunoSEQ multiplex PCR; TCRdb stores just in-frame clones and leaves some out. That table is the source of V, J and clone size, and D and trimming were worked out from the DNA. The sample shows approximately 330,000 clones, roughly 90% of them seen only once. Germline-derived CDR1 and CDR2 are SQVTM and ANQGSEA. V dropped 6 bases and J dropped 6; count of bases not matched to a gene: 6. CDR3 length: 12 amino acids. Source material: peripheral blood. The source is a woman in her 50s with active or convalescent COVID-19. This rearrangement joins TRBV29-1 to TRBJ2-3; 7 nucleotides align to TRBD1. The CDR3 DNA sequence: TGCAGCGTGAGACAGGGCAGTGATACGCAGTATTTT. As protein: CSVRQGSDTQYF.